This T cell receptor beta chain was observed in a study of T cells after yellow fever vaccination. The CDR3 has 15 amino acids. Trimming removed 7 bases at V and 0 bases at J, with 13 bases between. Germline values: CDR1 SGHAT, CDR2 FQNNGV. Each CDR3 protein is one row after TCRdb ran MiXCR on the 5' RACE reads. Found here are approximately 110,000 distinct CDR3 sequences, 7.4% of them singletons; the top ten hold 2% to 3%. This clonotype was detected many times. This TCR derives from a man younger than 35 who received the YFV17D yellow fever vaccine. The chain combines TRBV11-2 with TRBJ2-4; D gene ambiguous. Specimen: CD4+ T cells sorted from PBMCs, collected 10 days after the first yellow fever vaccination. CDR3 protein: CASNSLNLAKNIQYF. The CDR3 region has the DNA TGTGCCAGCAACTCTCTGAACCTAGCCAAAAACATTCAGTACTTC.